The present TCR beta chain was sequenced within a study of molecular identifiers for immune sequencing clone quantification. Overall study findings and caveats: Over 98% of effector molecules, but under 1% in naive cells, were held by clones with more than 20 RNA copies.

Previously reported methods and listed TCR primers produced the bulk TCR libraries. From the PCR reads, TCRdb called clonotypes with MiXCR, one entry per CDR3 protein. There are some 320,000 distinct CDR3 sequences in the sample; about 21% occur only once, and 0.81% lies in the top ten. Germline CDR1 reads SGHTA; CDR2 reads FQGNSA. V was pared by 3 bases and J by 6 bases, with 12 bases between. The CDR3 is 13 amino acids. This clonotype showed up many times. Its antigen is unknown. Naive CD8 libraries used about 17,000 to 1,000,000 sorted cells and 10%, 30% or 50% RNA. Naive CD8 T cells were sorted as CD8+CD4-CCR7+CD45RA+.

The chain has TRBV7-2 and TRBJ2-7; tentatively, D is TRBD2 (5 bases). What was sequenced was naive CD8+ T cells from blood, with Jurkat cell RNA spiked in. Documented subset: FACS-sorted CD8+CD4-CCR7+CD45RA+ naive T cells. The clonotype was recovered from a human donor in good health. Some libraries in this study had Jurkat cell RNA spiked in. The DNA for the CDR3 is TGTGCCAGCAGCTTGGGTTGGACTTTCGAGCAGTACTTC. Translation: CASSLGWTFEQYF.